This TCR beta chain was found in a study of shared clonotypes between healthy human individuals. The CDR3 spans 15 residues. The study enrolled healthy HIV-negative adults without recent acute infections or vaccinations as donors. It was into CD45RA+ naive and CD45RA-negative memory subsets that the CD4+ cells were split. Assay: immunoSEQ multiplex PCR; the TCRdb copy retains only in-frame clones and omits some. This repertoire shows about 1.4 million clones, over 95% found once; its top ten account for over 1%. The sequenced sample consisted of naive CD4+ T cells sorted from blood. Noted subset: CD45RA+ positively selected. This TCR was recovered from a man aged 25 to 40 in good health. V and J are TRBV21-1 and TRBJ2-2; the listed D gene, TRBD1, was not tested against the DNA. TRBV21-1 is noted as a pseudogene. The CDR3: CASSTGTGSTGELFF. In DNA, the CDR3 is TGTGCCAGCAGCACCGGGACAGGGAGCACCGGGGAGCTGTTTTTT.